This T cell receptor beta chain was identified during a study of tumor-infiltrating lymphocytes in primary liver carcinoma. This clonotype was detected a few times. The antigen is undetermined. General observations from the study: Being bulk and unsorted, samples allowed no CD4+ and CD8+ repertoire comparison.

Trimming left V 7 bases short and J 8 bases short, with 21 bases between. Germline CDR1 is SGHAT and CDR2 is FQNNGV. This CDR3 comprises 15 residues. TCR beta cDNA was reverse-transcribed from about 500 ng of total RNA. The reaction used a constant-region primer and ProtoScript II reverse transcriptase. ARM-PCR was slightly modified, and three nested multiplex PCR rounds with it gave rise to the TCR beta libraries. Use of TRBV1-TRBV30 forward primers with a C-beta reverse primer characterized the first two PCR rounds, which lasted roughly 9 cycles each. MiXCR was run by TCRdb on the multiplex PCR reads, yielding one entry per CDR3 protein. The sample carries 300,000 to 350,000 distinct CDR3 sequences, about 61% recorded once. Unsorted whole blood yielded blood RNA, and germline DNA was extracted as well.

The sequenced material came from peripheral blood. The rearrangement joins TRBV11-2 to TRBJ2-1; D may be TRBD2 (6 bases). The TCR originated in a man aged 40-49 years with primary liver carcinoma and hepatitis B virus infection. In DNA, the CDR3 is TGTGCCAGCACCGAAGGTACTAGCTGGAGCTATGAGCAGTTCTTC. Translating it yields CASTEGTSWSYEQFF.